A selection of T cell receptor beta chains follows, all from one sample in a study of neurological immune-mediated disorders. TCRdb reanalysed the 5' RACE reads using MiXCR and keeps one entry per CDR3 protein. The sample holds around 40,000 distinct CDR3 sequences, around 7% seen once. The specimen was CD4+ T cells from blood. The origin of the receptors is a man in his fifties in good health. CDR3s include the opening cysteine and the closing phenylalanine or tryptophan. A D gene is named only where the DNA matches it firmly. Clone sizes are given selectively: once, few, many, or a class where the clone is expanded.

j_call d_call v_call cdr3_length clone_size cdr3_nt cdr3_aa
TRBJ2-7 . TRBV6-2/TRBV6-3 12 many TGTGCCAGCAGCCGACAGAACTACGAGCAGTACTTC CASSRQNYEQYF
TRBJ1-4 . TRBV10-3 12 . TGTGCCACTGGGATTGGGAGTGAAAAACTGTTTTTT CATGIGSEKLFF
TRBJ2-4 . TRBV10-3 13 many TGTGCCATCAGTGGTGCAGGGGCCGACATTCAGTACTTC CAISGAGADIQYF
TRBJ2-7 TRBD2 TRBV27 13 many TGTGCCAGCACTTCTGGGGGGGTTCGGGAGCAGTACTTC CASTSGGVREQYF
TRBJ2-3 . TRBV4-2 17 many TGTGCCAGCAGCCAAGATCAGGGTTTAAGGGGCGCAGATACGCAGTATTTT CASSQDQGLRGADTQYF
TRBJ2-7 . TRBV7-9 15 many TGTGCCAGCACCAAAGGAGGAGGGACGGAGTACGAGCAGTACTTC CASTKGGGTEYEQYF
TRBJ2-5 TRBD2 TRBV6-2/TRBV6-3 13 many TGTGCCAGCAGCGGACTAGAGGTGGAGACCCAGTACTTC CASSGLEVETQYF
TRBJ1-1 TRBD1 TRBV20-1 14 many TGCAGTGTTGACAGGGCCGGAGACTCCACTGAAGCTTTCTTT CSVDRAGDSTEAFF
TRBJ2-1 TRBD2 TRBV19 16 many TGTGCCAGTAGCCCAGGGGCGGGAGGGATTTTTAGTGAGCAGTTCTTC CASSPGAGGIFSEQFF
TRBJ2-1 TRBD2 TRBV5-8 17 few TGTGCCAGCAGCCTTGGACTAGCGGGGGGAAGCTACAATGAGCAGTTCTTC CASSLGLAGGSYNEQFF
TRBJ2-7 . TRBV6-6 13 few TGTGCCAGCAGCAGGACTACCTCCTACGAGCAGTACTTC CASSRTTSYEQYF
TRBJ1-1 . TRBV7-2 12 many TGTGCCAGCAGCGCATTGTGGGCGGGAGCTTTCTTT CASSALWAGAFF
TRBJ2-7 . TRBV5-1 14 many TGCGCCAGCAGCTTGGTGACTAATGATGGCGAGCAGTACTTC CASSLVTNDGEQYF
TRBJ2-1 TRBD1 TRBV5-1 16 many TGCGCCAGCAACACGGGACAGGGGGACTCCTACAATGAGCAGTTCTTC CASNTGQGDSYNEQFF
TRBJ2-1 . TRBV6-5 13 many TGTGCCAGCAGTTACTCGTGGGGAGCTGAGCAGTTCTTC CASSYSWGAEQFF
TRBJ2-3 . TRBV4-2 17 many TGTGCCAGCAGCCAAGAGTTAGCGGTGGAACTCACAGATACGCAGTATTTT CASSQELAVELTDTQYF
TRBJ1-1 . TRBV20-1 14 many TGCAGTGCTAAGAGGTCGGGGTTTAACACTGAAGCTTTCTTT CSAKRSGFNTEAFF
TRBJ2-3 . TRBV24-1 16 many TGTGCCACCAGTGACCCGAAGGACGGGATCACAGATACGCAGTATTTT CATSDPKDGITDTQYF
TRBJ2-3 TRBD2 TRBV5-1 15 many TGCGCCAGCAGCTCGGGACTAGCGGACACAGATACGCAGTATTTT CASSSGLADTDTQYF
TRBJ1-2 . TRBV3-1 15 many TGTGCCAGCAGCCAAGAGGGCGGGCTGCCCTATGGCTACACCTTC CASSQEGGLPYGYTF
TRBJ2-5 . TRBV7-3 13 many TGTGCCAGCAGCTTATCTCCCCAAGAGACCCAGTACTTC CASSLSPQETQYF
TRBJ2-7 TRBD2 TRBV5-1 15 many TGCGCCAGCAGCTTGAGTAGCGGGAGAGGGTACGAGCAGTACTTC CASSLSSGRGYEQYF
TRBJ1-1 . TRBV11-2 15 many TGTGCCAGCAGCTCTTTATTGGGGTTGAACACTGAAGCTTTCTTT CASSSLLGLNTEAFF
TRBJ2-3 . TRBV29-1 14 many TGCAGCGTGGCGTCCACCTCGGGCACAGATACGCAGTATTTT CSVASTSGTDTQYF
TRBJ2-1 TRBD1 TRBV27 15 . TGTGCCACGTGGGGGCTGGGACAGGGCGACAATGAGCAGTTCTTC CATWGLGQGDNEQFF
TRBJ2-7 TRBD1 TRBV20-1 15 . TGCAGTGCTACGGTGCCGGGACAGTCTATCTACGAGCAGTACTTC CSATVPGQSIYEQYF
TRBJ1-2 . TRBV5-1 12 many TGCGCCAGCAGCTGGAGGGGAGACGGCTACACCTTC CASSWRGDGYTF
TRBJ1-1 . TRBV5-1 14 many TGCGCCAGCAGCTCCCAGGTGGAGAACACTGAAGCTTTCTTT CASSSQVENTEAFF
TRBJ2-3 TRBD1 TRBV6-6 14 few TGTGCCAGCAGCCTACAGGGGACGCAAGATACGCAGTATTTT CASSLQGTQDTQYF
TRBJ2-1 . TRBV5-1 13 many TGCGCCAGCAGCTTGGCTGGGAGCAATGAGCAGTTCTTC CASSLAGSNEQFF
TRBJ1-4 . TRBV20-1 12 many TGCAGTGCTAGCAGGGGTCCTGAAAAACTGTTTTTT CSASRGPEKLFF
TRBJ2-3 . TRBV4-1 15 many TGCGCCAGCAGCCAAGATCTCAGCAGGGCGGATACGCAGTATTTT CASSQDLSRADTQYF
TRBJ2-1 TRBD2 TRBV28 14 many TGTGCCAGCAAAGGGACTAGCGGTCACAATGAGCAGTTCTTC CASKGTSGHNEQFF
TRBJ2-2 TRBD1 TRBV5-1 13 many TGCGCCAGCAACGGACAGGACACCGGGGAGCTGTTTTTT CASNGQDTGELFF
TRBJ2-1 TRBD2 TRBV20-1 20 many TGCAGTGCTAGAGAATGGAGAGGGGCTAGCGGAGGCTTCTCCTACAATGAGCAGTTCTTC CSAREWRGASGGFSYNEQFF
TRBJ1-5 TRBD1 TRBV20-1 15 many TGCAGTGCCAAACGACAGGGTCCTAGCAATCAGCCCCAGCATTTT CSAKRQGPSNQPQHF
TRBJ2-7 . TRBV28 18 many TGTGCCAGCAGTTTATGGTCCTGGGAAACAGTAAGCTCCTACGAGCAGTACTTC CASSLWSWETVSSYEQYF
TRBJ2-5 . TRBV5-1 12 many TGCGCCAGCAGCTCCTGGCAAGAGACCCAGTACTTC CASSSWQETQYF
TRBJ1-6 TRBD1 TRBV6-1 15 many TGTGCCAGCAGTGAGGGAACAGGGGGTCGATCACCCCTCCACTTT CASSEGTGGRSPLHF
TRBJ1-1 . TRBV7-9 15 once TGTGCAAGCAGCTTACGGGCGCCGATGAACACTGAAGATTTCTTT CASSLRAPMNTEDFF
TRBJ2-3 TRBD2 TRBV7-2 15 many TGTGCCAGCAGAAACGGGAGGGTCCCCACAGATACGCAGTATTTT CASRNGRVPTDTQYF